The source of this TCR beta chain is a study of early T cells in non-severe SARS-CoV-2 infection. On the study more broadly: Sequencing was performed on bulk RNA from unsorted whole blood, leaving chains unpaired.

Study-level results: In VDJdb matching, anti-spike CD8 responses were favored while private and CD4 specificities went missing.

As for this clonotype: Its target is not known.

Attachment of unique molecular identifiers to individual cDNA molecules was performed. TCRdb re-called the 5' RACE reads through MiXCR, storing one row per CDR3 protein. The profile shows about 97,000 distinct CDR3 sequences, 9.5% to 11% of them singletons. The TCR was taken from an adult who was a healthcare worker with PCR-confirmed SARS-CoV-2 infection or an uninfected control (not recorded which). The specimen comprised whole blood, sampled at baseline.

CDR3 sequence reads: CASSLDRQLYTEAFF. The CDR3 DNA reads TGTGCCAGCAGCTTAGATCGGCAGTTATACACTGAAGCTTTCTTT. The chain employs TRBV7-2 and TRBJ1-1; no reliable D call. Deletions cut 1 base from V and 3 bases from J, with 12 bases between. Germline V gene lookup returns CDR1 SGHTA and CDR2 FQGNSA. There are 15 residues in the CDR3.